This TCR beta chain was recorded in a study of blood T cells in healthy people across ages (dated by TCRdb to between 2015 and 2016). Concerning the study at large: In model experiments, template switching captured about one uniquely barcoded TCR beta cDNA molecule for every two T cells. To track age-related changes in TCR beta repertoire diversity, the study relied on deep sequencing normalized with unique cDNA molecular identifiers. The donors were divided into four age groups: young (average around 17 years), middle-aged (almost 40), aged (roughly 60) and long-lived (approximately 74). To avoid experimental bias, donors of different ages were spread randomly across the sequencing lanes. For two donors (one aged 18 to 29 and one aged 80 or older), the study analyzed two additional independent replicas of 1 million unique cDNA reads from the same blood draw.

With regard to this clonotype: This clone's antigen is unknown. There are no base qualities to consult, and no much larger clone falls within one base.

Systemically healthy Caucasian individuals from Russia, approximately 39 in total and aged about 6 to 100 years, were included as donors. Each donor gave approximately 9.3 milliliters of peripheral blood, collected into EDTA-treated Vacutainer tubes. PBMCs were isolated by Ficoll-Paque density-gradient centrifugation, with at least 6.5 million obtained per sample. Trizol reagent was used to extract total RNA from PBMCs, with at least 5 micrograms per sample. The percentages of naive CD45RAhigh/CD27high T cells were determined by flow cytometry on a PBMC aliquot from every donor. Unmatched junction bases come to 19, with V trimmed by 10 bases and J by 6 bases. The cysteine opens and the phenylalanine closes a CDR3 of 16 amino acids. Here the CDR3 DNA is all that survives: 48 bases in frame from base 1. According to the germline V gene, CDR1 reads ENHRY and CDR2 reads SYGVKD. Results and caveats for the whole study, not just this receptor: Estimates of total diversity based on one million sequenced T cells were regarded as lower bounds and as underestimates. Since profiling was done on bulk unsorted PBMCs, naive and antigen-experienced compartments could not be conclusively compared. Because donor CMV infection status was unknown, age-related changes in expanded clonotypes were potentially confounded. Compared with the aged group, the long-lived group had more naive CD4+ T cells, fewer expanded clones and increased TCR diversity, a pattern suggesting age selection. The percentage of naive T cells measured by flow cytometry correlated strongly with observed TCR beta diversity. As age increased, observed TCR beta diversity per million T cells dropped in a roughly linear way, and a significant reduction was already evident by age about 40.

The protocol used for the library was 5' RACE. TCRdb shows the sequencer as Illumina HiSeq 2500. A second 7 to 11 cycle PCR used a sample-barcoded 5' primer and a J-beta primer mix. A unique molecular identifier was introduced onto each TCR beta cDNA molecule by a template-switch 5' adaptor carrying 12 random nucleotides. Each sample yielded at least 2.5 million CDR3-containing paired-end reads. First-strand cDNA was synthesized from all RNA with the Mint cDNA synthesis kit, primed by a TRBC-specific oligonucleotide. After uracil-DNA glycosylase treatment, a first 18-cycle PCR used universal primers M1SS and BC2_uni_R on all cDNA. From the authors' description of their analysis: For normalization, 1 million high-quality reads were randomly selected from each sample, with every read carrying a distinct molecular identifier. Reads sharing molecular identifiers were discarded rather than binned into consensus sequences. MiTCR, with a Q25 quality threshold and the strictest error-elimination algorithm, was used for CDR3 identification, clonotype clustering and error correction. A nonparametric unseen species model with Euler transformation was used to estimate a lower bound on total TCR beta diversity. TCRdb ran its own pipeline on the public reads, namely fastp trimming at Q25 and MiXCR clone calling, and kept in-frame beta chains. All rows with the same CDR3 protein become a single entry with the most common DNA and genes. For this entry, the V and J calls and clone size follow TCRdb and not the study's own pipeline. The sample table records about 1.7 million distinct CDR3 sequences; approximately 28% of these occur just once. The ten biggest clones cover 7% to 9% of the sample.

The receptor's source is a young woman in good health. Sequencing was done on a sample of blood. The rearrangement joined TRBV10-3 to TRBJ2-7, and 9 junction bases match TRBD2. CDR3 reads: CATLSGGLAGRSEQYF. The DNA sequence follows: TGTGCCACCCTCTCCGGTGGGCTAGCGGGACGTAGCGAGCAGTACTTC.